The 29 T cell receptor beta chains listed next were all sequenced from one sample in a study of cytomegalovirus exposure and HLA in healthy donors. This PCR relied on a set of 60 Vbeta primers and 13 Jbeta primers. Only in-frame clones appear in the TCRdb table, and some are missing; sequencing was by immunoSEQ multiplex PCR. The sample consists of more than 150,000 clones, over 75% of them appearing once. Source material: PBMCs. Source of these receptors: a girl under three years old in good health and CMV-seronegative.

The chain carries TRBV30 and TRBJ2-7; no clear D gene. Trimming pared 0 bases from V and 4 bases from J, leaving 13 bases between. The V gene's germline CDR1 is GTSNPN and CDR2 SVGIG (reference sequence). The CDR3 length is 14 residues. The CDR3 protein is CAWSVLKEPYEQYF. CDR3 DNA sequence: TGTGCCTGGAGTGTACTTAAGGAGCCTTACGAGCAGTACTTC.

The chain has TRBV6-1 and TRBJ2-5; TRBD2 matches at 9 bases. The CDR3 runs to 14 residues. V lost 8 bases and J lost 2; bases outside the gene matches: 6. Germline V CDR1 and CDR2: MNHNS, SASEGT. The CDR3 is CASGLAGIQETQYF. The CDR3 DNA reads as TGTGCCAGCGGCCTAGCGGGGATTCAAGAGACCCAGTACTTC.

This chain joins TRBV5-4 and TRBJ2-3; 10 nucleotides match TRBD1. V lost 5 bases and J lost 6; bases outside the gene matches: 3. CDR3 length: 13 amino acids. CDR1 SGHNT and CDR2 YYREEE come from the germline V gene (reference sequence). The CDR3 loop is CASRGTGVDTQYF. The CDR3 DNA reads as TGTGCCAGCAGAGGGACAGGGGTGGATACGCAGTATTTT.

CDR3 DNA: TGTGCCAGCCGACAGGGGGCTGGAAACACCATATATTTT. It specifies CASRQGAGNTIYF. The chain carries TRBV19 and TRBJ1-3; 9 nucleotides line up with TRBD1. Losses at the gene ends were 9 bases for V and 2 bases for J; bases not matched to a gene: 2. The germline CDR1 and CDR2 sequences are LNHDA and SQIVND (reference sequence). The CDR3 is 13 amino acids.

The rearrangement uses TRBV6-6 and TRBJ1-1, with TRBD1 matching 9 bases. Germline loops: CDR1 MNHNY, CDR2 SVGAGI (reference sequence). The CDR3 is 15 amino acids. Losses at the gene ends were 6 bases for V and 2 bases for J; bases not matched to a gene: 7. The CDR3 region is CASSYVTGGNTEAFF. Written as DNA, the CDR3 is TGTGCCAGCAGCTACGTCACAGGGGGCAACACTGAAGCTTTCTTT.

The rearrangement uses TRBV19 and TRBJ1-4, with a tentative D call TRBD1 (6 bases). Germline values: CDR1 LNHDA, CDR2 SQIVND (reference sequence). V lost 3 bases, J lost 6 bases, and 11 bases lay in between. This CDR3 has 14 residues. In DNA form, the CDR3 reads TGTGCCAGTAGTATGTTGGGGGCGGATGAAAAACTGTTTTTT. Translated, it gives CASSMLGADEKLFF.

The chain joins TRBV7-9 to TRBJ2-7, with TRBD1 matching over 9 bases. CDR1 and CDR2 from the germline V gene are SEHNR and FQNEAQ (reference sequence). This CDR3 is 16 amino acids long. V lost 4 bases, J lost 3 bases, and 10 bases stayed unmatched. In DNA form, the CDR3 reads TGTGCCAGCAGCTCAGCCAGAGGACAGGGGATCTACGAGCAGTACTTC. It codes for CASSSARGQGIYEQYF.

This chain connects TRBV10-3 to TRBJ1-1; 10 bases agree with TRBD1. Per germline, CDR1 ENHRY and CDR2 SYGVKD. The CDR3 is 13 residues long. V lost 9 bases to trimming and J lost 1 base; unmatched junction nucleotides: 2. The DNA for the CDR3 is TGTGCCATTGGACAGGGGGGGAACACTGAAGCTTTCTTT. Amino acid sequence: CAIGQGGNTEAFF.

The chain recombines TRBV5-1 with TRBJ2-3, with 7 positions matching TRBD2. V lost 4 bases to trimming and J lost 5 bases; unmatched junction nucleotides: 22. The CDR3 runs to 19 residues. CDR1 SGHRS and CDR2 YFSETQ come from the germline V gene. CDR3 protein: CASSLYSLNPGGGRDTQYF. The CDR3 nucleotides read TGCGCCAGCAGCCTCTACAGCCTTAATCCGGGGGGAGGACGAGATACGCAGTATTTT.

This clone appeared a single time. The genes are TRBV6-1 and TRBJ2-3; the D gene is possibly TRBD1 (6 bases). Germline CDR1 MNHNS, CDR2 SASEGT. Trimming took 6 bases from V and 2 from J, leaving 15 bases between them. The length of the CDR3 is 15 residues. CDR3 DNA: TGTGCCAGCAGCCTACAGGGCTATGCCACAGATACGCAGTATTTT. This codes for CASSLQGYATDTQYF.

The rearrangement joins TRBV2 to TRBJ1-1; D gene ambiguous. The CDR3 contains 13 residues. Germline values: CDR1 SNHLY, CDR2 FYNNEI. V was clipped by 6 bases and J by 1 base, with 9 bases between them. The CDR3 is CASRGNRNTEAFF. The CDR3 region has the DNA TGTGCCAGCAGGGGTAACAGGAACACTGAAGCTTTCTTT.

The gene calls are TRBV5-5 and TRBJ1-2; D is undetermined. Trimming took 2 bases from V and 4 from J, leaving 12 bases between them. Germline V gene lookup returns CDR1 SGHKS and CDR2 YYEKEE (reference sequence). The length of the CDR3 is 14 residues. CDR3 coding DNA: TGTGCCAGCAGCTTAAGCCAGCGACCCTATGGCTACACCTTC. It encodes CASSLSQRPYGYTF.

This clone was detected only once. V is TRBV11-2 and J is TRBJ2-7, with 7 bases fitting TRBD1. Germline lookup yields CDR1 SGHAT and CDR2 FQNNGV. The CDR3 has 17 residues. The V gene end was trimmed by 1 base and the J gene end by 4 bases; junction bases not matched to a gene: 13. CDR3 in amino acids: CASSLGLRTGQLYEQYF. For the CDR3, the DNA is TGTGCCAGCAGCTTAGGCTTAAGGACAGGCCAATTATACGAGCAGTACTTC. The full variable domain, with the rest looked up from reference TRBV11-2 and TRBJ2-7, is EAGVAQSPRYKIIEKRQSVAFWCNPISGHATLYWYQQILGQGPKLLIQFQNNGVVDDSQLPKDRFSAERLKGVDSTLKIQPAKLEDSAVYLCASSLGLRTGQLYEQYFGPGTRLTVT.

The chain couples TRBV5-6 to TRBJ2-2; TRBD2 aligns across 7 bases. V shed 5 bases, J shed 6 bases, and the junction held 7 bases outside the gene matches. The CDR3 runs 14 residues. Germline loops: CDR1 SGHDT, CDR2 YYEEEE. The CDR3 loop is CASRMTSYPGELFF. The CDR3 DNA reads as TGTGCCAGCAGGATGACTAGCTATCCCGGGGAGCTGTTTTTT. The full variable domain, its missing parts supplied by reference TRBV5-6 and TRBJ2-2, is DAGVTQSPTHLIKTRGQQVTLRCSPKSGHDTVSWYQQALGQGPQFIFQYYEEEERQRGNFPDRFSGHQFPNYSSELNVNALLLGDSALYLCASRMTSYPGELFFGEGSRLTVL.

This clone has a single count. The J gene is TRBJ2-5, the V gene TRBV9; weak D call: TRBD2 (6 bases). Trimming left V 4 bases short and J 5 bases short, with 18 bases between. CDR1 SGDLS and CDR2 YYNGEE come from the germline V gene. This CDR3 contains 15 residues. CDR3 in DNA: TGTGCCAGCAGCCCTAGTGGGGGTGGAGGGGAGACCCAGTACTTC. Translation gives CASSPSGGGGETQYF.

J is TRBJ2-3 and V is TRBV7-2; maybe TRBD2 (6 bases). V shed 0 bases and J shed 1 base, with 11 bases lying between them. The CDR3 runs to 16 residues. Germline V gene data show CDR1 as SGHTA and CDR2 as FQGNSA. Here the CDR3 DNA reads TGTGCCAGCAGCTTAGCGAGCGGGCGGGGCACAGATACGCAGTATTTT. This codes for CASSLASGRGTDTQYF.

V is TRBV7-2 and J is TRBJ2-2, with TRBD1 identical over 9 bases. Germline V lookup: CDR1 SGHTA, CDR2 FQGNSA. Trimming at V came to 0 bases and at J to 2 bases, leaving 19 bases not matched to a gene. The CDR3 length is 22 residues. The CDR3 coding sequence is TGTGCCAGCAGCTTAGCGATCGAACTGGGACAGGGCCATCTCGGAAACACCGGGGAGCTGTTTTTT. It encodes CASSLAIELGQGHLGNTGELFF.

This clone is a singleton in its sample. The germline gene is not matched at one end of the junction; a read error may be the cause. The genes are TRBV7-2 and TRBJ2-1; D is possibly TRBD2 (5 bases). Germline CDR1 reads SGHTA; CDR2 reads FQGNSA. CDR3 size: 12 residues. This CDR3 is CASSLARLGKFF. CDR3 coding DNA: TGTGCCAGCAGCCTAGCCCGTCTAGGCAAGTTCTTC.

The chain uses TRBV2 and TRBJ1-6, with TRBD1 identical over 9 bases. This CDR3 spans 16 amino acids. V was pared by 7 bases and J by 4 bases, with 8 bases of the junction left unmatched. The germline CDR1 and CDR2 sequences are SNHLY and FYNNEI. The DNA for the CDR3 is TGTGCCAGCACCGCGGACAGGGGCGCTTATAATTCACCCCTCCACTTT. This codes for CASTADRGAYNSPLHF. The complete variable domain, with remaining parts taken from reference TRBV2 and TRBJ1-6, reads EPEVTQTPSHQVTQMGQEVILRCVPISNHLYFYWYRQILGQKVEFLVSFYNNEISEKSEIFDDQFSVERPDGSNFTLKIRSTKLEDSAMYFCASTADRGAYNSPLHFGNGTRLTVT.

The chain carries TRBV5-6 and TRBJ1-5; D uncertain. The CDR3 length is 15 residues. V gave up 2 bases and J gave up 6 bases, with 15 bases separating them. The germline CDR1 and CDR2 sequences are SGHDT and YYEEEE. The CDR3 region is CASSFYGQGVQPQHF. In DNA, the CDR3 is TGTGCCAGCAGCTTCTATGGCCAAGGAGTTCAGCCCCAGCATTTT.

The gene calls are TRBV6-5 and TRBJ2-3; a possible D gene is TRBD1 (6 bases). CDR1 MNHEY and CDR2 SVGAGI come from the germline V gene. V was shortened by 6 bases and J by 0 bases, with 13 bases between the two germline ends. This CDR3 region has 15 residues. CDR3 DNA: TGTGCCAGCAGGGCAGGGGATTGGAGCACAGATACGCAGTATTTT. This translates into CASRAGDWSTDTQYF.

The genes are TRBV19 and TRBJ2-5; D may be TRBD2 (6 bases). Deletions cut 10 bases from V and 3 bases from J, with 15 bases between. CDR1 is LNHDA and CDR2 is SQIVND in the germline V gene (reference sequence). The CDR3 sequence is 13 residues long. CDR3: CATGRGTKETQYF. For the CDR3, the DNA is TGTGCCACCGGGAGAGGAACGAAAGAGACCCAGTACTTC. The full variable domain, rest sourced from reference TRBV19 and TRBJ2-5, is DGGITQSPKYLFRKEGQNVTLSCEQNLNHDAMYWYRQDPGQGLRLIYYSQIVNDFQKGDIAEGYSVSREKKESFPLTVTSAQKNPTAFYLCATGRGTKETQYFGPGTRLLVL.

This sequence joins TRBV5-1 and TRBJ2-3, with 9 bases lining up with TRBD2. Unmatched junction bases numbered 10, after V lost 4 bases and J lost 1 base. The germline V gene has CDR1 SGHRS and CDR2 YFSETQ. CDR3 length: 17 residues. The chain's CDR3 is CASSQTSGRPRTDTQYF. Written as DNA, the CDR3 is TGCGCCAGCAGCCAGACTAGCGGAAGACCCCGCACAGATACGCAGTATTTT.

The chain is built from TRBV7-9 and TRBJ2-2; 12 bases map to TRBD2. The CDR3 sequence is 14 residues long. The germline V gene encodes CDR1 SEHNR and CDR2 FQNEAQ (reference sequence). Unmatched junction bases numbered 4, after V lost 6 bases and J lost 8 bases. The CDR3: CASRTSGSGGELFF. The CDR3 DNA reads TGTGCCAGCAGGACTAGCGGGAGTGGTGGGGAGCTGTTTTTT. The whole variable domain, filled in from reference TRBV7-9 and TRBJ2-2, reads DTGVSQNPRHKITKRGQNVTFRCDPISEHNRLYWYRQTLGQGPEFLTYFQNEAQLEKSRLLSDRFSAERPKGSFSTLEIQRTEQGDSAMYLCASRTSGSGGELFFGEGSRLTVL.

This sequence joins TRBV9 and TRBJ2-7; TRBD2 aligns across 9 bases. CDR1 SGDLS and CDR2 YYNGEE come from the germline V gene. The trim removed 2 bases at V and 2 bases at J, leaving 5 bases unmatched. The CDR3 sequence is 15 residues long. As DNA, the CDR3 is TGTGCCAGCAGCGTTGGTAGCGGGGGCACCTACGAGCAGTACTTC. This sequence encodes CASSVGSGGTYEQYF.

The CDR3 nucleotides read TGTGCCAGCACCCAACCGGGAGGACCCTACAATGAGCAGTTCTTC. Translation: CASTQPGGPYNEQFF. The chain employs TRBV28 and TRBJ2-1; 7 nucleotides line up with TRBD2. Germline CDR1 reads MDHEN; CDR2 reads SYDVKM. The CDR3 runs 15 residues. The trim removed 7 bases at V and 2 bases at J, leaving 8 bases unmatched. The complete variable domain, with remaining parts taken from reference TRBV28 and TRBJ2-1, reads DVKVTQSSRYLVKRTGEKVFLECVQDMDHENMFWYRQDPGLGLRLIYFSYDVKMKEKGDIPEGYSVSREKKERFSLILESASTNQTSMYLCASTQPGGPYNEQFFGPGTRLTVL.

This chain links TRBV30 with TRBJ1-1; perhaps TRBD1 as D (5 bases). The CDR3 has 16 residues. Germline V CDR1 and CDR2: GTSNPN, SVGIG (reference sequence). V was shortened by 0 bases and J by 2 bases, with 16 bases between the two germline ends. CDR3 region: CAWSVLRGRGNTEAFF. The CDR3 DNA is TGTGCCTGGAGTGTACTAAGAGGGAGGGGTAACACTGAAGCTTTCTTT.

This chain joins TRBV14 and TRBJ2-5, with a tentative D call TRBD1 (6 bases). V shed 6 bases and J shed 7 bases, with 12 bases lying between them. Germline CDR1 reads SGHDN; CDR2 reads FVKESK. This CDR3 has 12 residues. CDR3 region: CASSPKGGTQYF. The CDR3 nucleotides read TGTGCCAGCAGTCCGAAAGGGGGGACCCAGTACTTC.

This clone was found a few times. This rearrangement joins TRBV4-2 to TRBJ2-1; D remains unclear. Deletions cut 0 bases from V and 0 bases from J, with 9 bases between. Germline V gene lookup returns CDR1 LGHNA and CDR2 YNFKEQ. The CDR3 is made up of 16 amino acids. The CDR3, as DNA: TGTGCCAGCAGCCAAGATGCGGCAAACTCCTACAATGAGCAGTTCTTC. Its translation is CASSQDAANSYNEQFF.